Here is one T cell receptor (beta chain) with its context. The antigen it recognizes is unknown. It has no much larger one-base neighbor in the sample; base qualities were not kept. TCRbeta CDR3 regions were amplified from genomic DNA by means of the immunoSEQ Assay, a bias-controlled multiplex PCR. Per the authors' processing: Within the assay, amplification of reference gene primers was used to estimate how many nucleated cells each sample contained. Sequence reads were collapsed and filtered to measure the absolute abundance of every unique TCRbeta CDR3 rearrangement. For each sample, productive Simpson clonality was calculated by taking the square root of Simpson's diversity index across productive rearrangements. TCRdb obtained this table from immuneACCESS and retained in-frame rearrangements with V and J assigned. These tables miss some clones; where compared with another copy, unresolved V genes account for less than half of the shortfall, and the remainder is unexplained. The DNA gave D and trimming, while V, J and clone size come from that table. The sample includes 100,000 to 120,000 clones, with 75% to 80% observed a single time. The leading ten clones occupy more than 15% of the sample.

Each collaborating institution followed its own protocols to collect whole blood in K2EDTA tubes. Collaborator samples were shipped for TCRbeta analysis as frozen whole blood, isolated PBMCs, or DNA extracted from either sample type. The data were taken from a study of blood T cell repertoires in COVID-19 (dated by TCRdb to 2018 to 2021). In terms of the full investigation: Samples from collaborators originated in the United States, Italy and Spain and spanned both the acute and convalescent phases of COVID-19. The prospective study material was composed of cDNA or gDNA derived from T cells, B-cell-depleted T cells, or PBMCs. Subjects who had been exposed to COVID-19, were actively infected with it, or had recovered from it provided the deeply sampled blood TCRbeta repertoires that made up the dataset. The repertoires were made available in a free public database intended to serve as a resource for research on the immune response to SARS-CoV-2. Samples came from the ongoing ImmuneRACE study (first 160 participants) plus 1,254 subjects from 6 global collaborators. Sample metadata almost always included a de-identified subject ID, COVID-19 status, age in years and sex. Where available, HLA class I and class II types were obtained from metadata supplied by the sample provider rather than from assay-based typing. Paper-wide results and their limitations: How much clinical and demographic metadata was included differed by source and by participant, and the metadata was provided uncurated.

CDR3 length: 14 amino acids, cysteine to phenylalanine. CDR3 DNA only is kept here, 42 bases in frame from base 1. V gives up 1 base and J gives up 0 bases, and the segment between their germline ends measures 7 bases. The sequenced material came from peripheral blood. The rearrangement combines TRBV5-3 with TRBJ1-1, with no confidently assigned D gene. TRBV5-3 is known as an ORF, though its function is uncertain. The source is a woman of 80 years or more with active or convalescent COVID-19. The sequenced DNA: TGTGCCAGAAGCTTGTACACTATGAACACTGAAGCTTTCTTT. Translated, it gives CARSLYTMNTEAFF.